A single sample is the source of the 22 T cell receptor delta chains below, sequenced in a study of γδ T cells in repeated Plasmodium falciparum infection. Gammadelta T cells were flow-sorted from PBMC into Vgamma9/Vdelta2+ and Vdelta2-negative populations for bulk analysis. TCRdb processed the multiplex PCR reads again with the CATT caller. In the table there are 90,000 or so delta-chain clones, roughly 0.9% of which are singletons. Sequencing used gamma-delta T cells from blood. These receptor sequences come from a pool of human donors (malaria-infected and uninfected, not separated).

Of note for this clone: TCRdb's entry gives the protein of a much larger clone, which mismatches this DNA's translation at residue 18, likely from a read error; the protein reported here is translated from the DNA. The V gene is TRDV1; the J gene was not called; the table's D gene call, TRDD3, was not cross checked with the DNA. The CDR3 totals 19 residues. Per the germline V gene, CDR1 is TSWWSYY and CDR2 is QGS. The CDR3 spells CALGEFTPGRTGGYRTLTF. The CDR3 DNA is TGTGCTCTTGGGGAATTTACTCCTGGCCGTACTGGGGGATACCGGACACTCACCTTT.

This clone has a handful of counts. This DNA translates differently at residue 6 from the TCRdb protein, which is that of a much larger clone; a read error is likely, and the protein shown is the DNA's own translation. CDR3 region: CALGESPKTLGRELIF. The CDR3, as DNA: TGTGCTCTTGGGGAATCCCCGAAGACCCTGGGACGGGAACTCATCTTT. This chain joins TRDV1 and TRDJ1; tentatively, D is TRDD3 (5 bases). V lost 2 bases to trimming and J lost 9 bases, with 22 bases between them. Per the germline V gene, CDR1 is TSWWSYY and CDR2 is QGS. The CDR3 has 16 residues.

This clone was picked up a small number of times. TCRdb's listed protein matches a much larger clone and diverges from this DNA's translation at residue 5, likely through a read error; the protein shown comes from the DNA. The chain links TRDV1 to TRDJ4, with a possible D match to TRDD3 (6 bases). TCRdb gives no J gene; it was assigned here by matching the DNA to germline. Germline V lookup: CDR1 TSWWSYY, CDR2 QGS. The CDR3 extends over 18 amino acids. In DNA, the CDR3 is TGTGCTCTTGGGAAACTGGCCCAATTACGGGGGAGGACCAGACCCCTGATCTTT. Its protein product is CALGKLAQLRGRTRPLIF.

This clone has a handful of counts. Since a far larger clone is one base different, this is likely a read error. Other nucleotide sequences in the sample specify the same CDR3. This chain connects TRDV2 to TRDJ1, with 10 nucleotides matching TRDD3. TCRdb lists no J gene, so it was determined here by aligning the DNA to germline. There are 22 residues in the CDR3. Germline assignment: CDR1 GEAIGNYY and CDR2 EKD. CDR3 region: CACDTVRGDTHRRPSYTDKLIF. The DNA for the CDR3 is TGTGCCTGTGACACCGTTCGGGGGGATACGCACCGGAGGCCTTCGTACACCGACAAACTCATCTTT.

The chain recombines TRDV2 with TRDJ1, with 8 nucleotides matching TRDD3. The J gene is not listed in TCRdb, so it was assigned here from a DNA match to germline. The CDR3 contains 18 residues. V was clipped by 1 base and J by 0 bases; unmatched bases: 12. CDR1 and CDR2 from the germline V gene are GEAIGNYY and EKD. In nucleotides, the CDR3 is TGTGCCTGTGACACGCTCCCGGGACTGGGGGGGTACACCGATAAACTCATCTTT. Translation: CACDTLPGLGGYTDKLIF.

In this sample, this clone turned up a few times. The protein TCRdb gives is from a much larger clone and does not agree with this DNA's translation at residue 13, likely a read error; the protein shown here comes from the DNA. V usage is TRDV1 and J usage is TRDJ1, with a weak D call TRDD2 (7 bases). V was cut by 2 bases and J by 0 bases, with 25 bases left in between. This CDR3 is built from 20 residues. Germline CDR1 reads TSWWSYY; CDR2 reads QGS. The CDR3 sequence is CALGEKTKAFLGCYTDKLIF. The CDR3 region has the DNA TGTGCTCTTGGGGAAAAGACGAAGGCCTTCCTGGGGTGTTACACCGATAAACTCATCTTT.

In regard to this clone: The protein in TCRdb stems from a much larger clone and differs at residue 18 from this DNA's translation, likely a read error; here the protein is translated from the DNA. The chain recombines TRDV1 with TRDJ1, with a weak D call TRDD3 (6 bases). Germline CDR1 TSWWSYY, CDR2 QGS. This CDR3 has 20 amino acids. CDR3 loop: CALGESKSRSPGEYTDKPIF. CDR3 in DNA: TGTGCTCTTGGGGAATCGAAATCCCGCTCGCCTGGGGAGTACACCGATAAACCCATCTTT.

Note on this clone: This likely stems from a read error, as it lies one base from a far larger clone. This CDR3 is also generated by other DNA sequences in the sample. With the J gene uncalled, the V gene is TRDV2; the table's D call TRDD3 went unverified against the DNA. Germline V lookup: CDR1 GEAIGNYY, CDR2 EKD. The CDR3 runs to 18 residues. This CDR3 is CACDSLYSEGIYTDKLIF. In nucleotides, the CDR3 is TGTGCCTGTGACTCCTTGTATTCCGAAGGGATTTACACCGATAAACTCATCTTC.

In regard to this clone: The protein held in TCRdb is that of a much larger clone and does not match this DNA's translation at residue 3, likely because of a read error; the protein shown is translated from the DNA. The rearrangement uses TRDV1 and TRDJ1; no reliable D call. Germline V gives CDR1 TSWWSYY, CDR2 QGS. The CDR3 has 11 amino acids. Trimming stripped 10 bases from V and 2 bases from J, with 8 bases between. CDR3 DNA sequence: TGTGCTCCTACGGATACCGATAAACTCATCTTT. This sequence encodes CAPTDTDKLIF.

This clone was detected many times. TCRdb's entry gives the protein of a much larger clone, which mismatches this DNA's translation at residue 17, likely from a read error; the protein reported here is translated from the DNA. The rearrangement links TRDV2 to TRDJ3; 10 bases match TRDD3. The CDR3 has 20 residues. Germline CDR1 GEAIGNYY, CDR2 EKD. CDR3 nucleotides: TGTGCCTGTGACGCGACTGGGGGATCAGCTCGCTCCTGGGACACCCGACGGATGTTTTTC. It codes for CACDATGGSARSWDTRRMFF.

This clone was seen only a few times. This DNA's translation differs at residue 8 from TCRdb's protein, which comes from a much larger clone; a read error is likely, and the protein shown is translated from the DNA. J is TRDJ1 and V is TRDV2; TRDD2 might be the D (6 bases). No J gene is reported in TCRdb; it was inferred here by comparing the DNA with germline. The V gene's germline CDR1 is GEAIGNYY and CDR2 EKD. The CDR3 spans 18 residues. Trimming took off 3 bases at V and 4 bases at J, with 26 bases between the two ends. The CDR3 spells CACDPVLEDPTPNDKLIF. The CDR3 DNA follows: TGTGCCTGTGACCCAGTACTGGAGGATCCTACCCCGAACGATAAACTCATCTTT.

With respect to this clone: TCRdb has a much larger clone's protein, which differs at residue 5 from the translation of this DNA, likely because of a read error; what is shown is the protein translated from the DNA. V is TRDV1 and J is TRDJ1; D perhaps matches TRDD1 (5 bases). This CDR3 has 11 amino acids. Germline lookup yields CDR1 TSWWSYY and CDR2 QGS. V lost 4 bases, J lost 7 bases, and 7 bases lay in between. The CDR3, as DNA: TGTGCTCTTGGGGGAAATCGTAAACTCATCTTT. Its protein is CALGGNRKLIF.

A few counts support this clone. The protein that TCRdb holds for this DNA derives from a much larger clone and differs from the translated DNA at residue 4, which likely indicates a read error; the protein shown here is translated from the DNA. V is TRDV2 and J is TRDJ1; D remains ambiguous. Here the J gene was assigned by germline matching of the DNA, as TCRdb has none. CDR3 size: 16 residues. Germline assignment: CDR1 GEAIGNYY and CDR2 EKD. The CDR3 bases are TGTGCCTGTGGCACCGGGACCTTAGAGTACACCGATAAACTCATCTTT. The encoded protein is CACGTGTLEYTDKLIF.

The chain links TRDV3 to TRDJ1; D call uncertain. The J gene is absent in TCRdb and was assigned here via DNA matching to germline. Looked up from germline, CDR1 is TVYSNPD and CDR2 is GDNSRS (reference sequence). The CDR3 sequence is 14 residues long. Trimming removed 1 base at V and 0 bases at J, with 12 bases between. CDR3 coding DNA: TGTGCCTTTACCCAGCACCCGAACACCGATAAACTCATCTTT. It yields the protein CAFTQHPNTDKLIF.

This clone has a handful of counts. The mismatch at residue 15 between this DNA's translation and the TCRdb protein of a much larger clone likely reflects a read error; the protein shown is translated from the DNA. This chain uses TRDV1 with TRDJ1; D unresolved. Here the J gene was assigned by germline matching of the DNA, as TCRdb has none. CDR3 length: 18 residues. Germline V gene sequence: CDR1 TSWWSYY, CDR2 QGS. CDR3 nucleotides: TGTGCTCTTGGGGAAGCCCTAGGGGTGGAGAGACACACCGATGAACTCATCTTT. It yields the protein CALGEALGVERHTDELIF.

On this clone: Its ends do not fully match the called genes, so a read error is possible. This sequence joins TRDV1 and TRDJ1, with 11 nucleotides matching TRDD3. In the absence of a J gene in TCRdb, the DNA was matched to germline to assign it here. Per the germline V gene, CDR1 is TSWWSYY and CDR2 is QGS. The CDR3 is 23 residues long. In nucleotides, the CDR3 is TGCTCTGGGGAACTAACCTACCCTGTGGCTACCGACTGGGGGATAACCGGCACCGATAAACTCATCTTT. Residues: CSGELTYPVATDWGITGTDKLIF.

About this clone itself: A read error likely explains this, since a far larger clone differs by one base. Other DNA sequences within the sample encode an identical CDR3. The chain joins TRDV1 to TRDJ1, with D perhaps TRDD3 (6 bases). V shed 1 base and J shed 0 bases, with 33 bases lying between them. CDR1 is TSWWSYY, CDR2 QGS, per germline. The CDR3 sequence is 23 residues long. CDR3 sequence: CALGEPFPTTGLWGWGHTDKLIF. In DNA, the CDR3 is TGTGCTCTTGGGGAACCGTTTCCCACTACCGGCCTCTGGGGCTGGGGACACACCGATAAACTCATCTTT.

This clone was counted only a few times. It is likely a read error: a sequence one base away is far more abundant. Distinct nucleotide sequences in the sample also encode this CDR3. This chain uses TRDV1 with TRDJ1, with D perhaps assigned TRDD2 or TRDD3 (9 bases each). TCRdb offers no J gene call, so here the DNA was matched to germline to obtain one. CDR1 and CDR2 (germline): TSWWSYY, QGS. The CDR3 loop spans 22 amino acids. V dropped 3 bases and J dropped 10 bases, with 42 bases sitting between them. The CDR3 region is CALGDPCHLPTPWGILGESLIF. The CDR3 bases are TGTGCTCTTGGGGACCCCTGCCACCTTCCTACCCCGTGGGGGATATTAGGGGAGTCACTCATCTTT.

As concerns this clone: The protein TCRdb gives is from a much larger clone and does not agree with this DNA's translation at residue 19, likely a read error; the protein shown here comes from the DNA. The chain is built from TRDV2 and TRDJ3, with 8 bases fitting TRDD3. This CDR3 is built from 21 residues. The germline V gene encodes CDR1 GEAIGNYY and CDR2 EKD. Written as DNA, the CDR3 is TGTGCCTGTGACACAAGGGTGCTGGGGGAATCCAGCTCCTGGGACACCCGACAGGTGTTTTTC. It specifies CACDTRVLGESSSWDTRQVFF.

Notes on this clone: The protein given by TCRdb reflects a much larger clone and differs at residue 8 from this DNA's translation, likely from a read error; the protein shown is the DNA's translation. The V and J genes are TRDV1 and TRDJ1, with D possibly being TRDD3 (5 bases). V lost 8 bases to trimming and J lost 3 bases, with 13 bases between them. CDR1 and CDR2 (germline): TSWWSYY, QGS. The CDR3 extends over 13 amino acids. CDR3 sequence (DNA): TGTGCTCTTAGATTCCCATACGCCGATAAACTCATCTTT. This encodes CALRFPYADKLIF.

This clone was found many times. This is likely an artifact of a read error, given a far larger clone one base away. The sample contains more than one DNA sequence encoding this CDR3. This chain uses TRDV2 with TRDJ2; no clear D. The J gene was not available in TCRdb and was assigned here by matching the DNA to germline segments. Germline values: CDR1 GEAIGNYY, CDR2 EKD. CDR3 length: 16 residues. This CDR3 reads CACDTVYGRGTAQLFF. The CDR3 bases are TGTGCCTGTGACACCGTATATGGGAGAGGGACAGCGCAACTCTTCTTT.

As to this clone: The protein TCRdb lists belongs to a much larger clone and differs from this DNA's translation at residue 5, which points to a read error; the protein shown is made from the DNA. The chain links TRDV2 to TRDJ3, with D unresolved. The J gene comes from matching the DNA to germline here; TCRdb lacks it. Trimming left V 3 bases short and J 2 bases short, with 19 bases between. This CDR3 is 19 amino acids long. Germline V gene data show CDR1 as GEAIGNYY and CDR2 as EKD. The CDR3 loop reads CACDAVEGTGPWDTRQMFF. As DNA, the CDR3 is TGTGCCTGTGACGCCGTGGAGGGAACAGGTCCCTGGGACACCCGACAGATGTTTTTC.